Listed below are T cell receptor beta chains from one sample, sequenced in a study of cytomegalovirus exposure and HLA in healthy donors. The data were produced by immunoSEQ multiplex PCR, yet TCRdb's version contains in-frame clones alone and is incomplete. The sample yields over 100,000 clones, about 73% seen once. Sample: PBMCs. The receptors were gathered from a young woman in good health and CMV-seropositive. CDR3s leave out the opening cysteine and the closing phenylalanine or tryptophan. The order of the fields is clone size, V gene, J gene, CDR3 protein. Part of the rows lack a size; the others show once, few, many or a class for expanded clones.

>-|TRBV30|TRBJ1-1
AWSVTGASEAF
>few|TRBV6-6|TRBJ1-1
ASRNPGTEAF
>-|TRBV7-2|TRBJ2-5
ASSMTGHRETQY
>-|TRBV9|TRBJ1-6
ASSGGTGKNSPLH
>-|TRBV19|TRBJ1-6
ASSLGQLGSPLH
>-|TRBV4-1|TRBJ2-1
ASSQVAGLAGF
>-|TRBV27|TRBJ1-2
ASSRQGYRNYGYT
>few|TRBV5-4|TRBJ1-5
ASMAEPSNQPQH
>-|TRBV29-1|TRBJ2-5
SASGQRETQY
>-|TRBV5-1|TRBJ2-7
ASSFSQGVSEQY
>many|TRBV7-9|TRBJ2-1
ASSPNPLAGGPRNEQF
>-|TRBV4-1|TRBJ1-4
ASSQGTGVPNEKLF
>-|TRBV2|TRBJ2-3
ATRSSGDTQY
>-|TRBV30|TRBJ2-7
AWSVSGTGYEQY
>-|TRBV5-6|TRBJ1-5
ASSPKGQGNQPQH
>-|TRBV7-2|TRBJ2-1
ASSLGGGGGYNEQF
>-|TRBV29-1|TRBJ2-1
SVEEPRRGSEQF
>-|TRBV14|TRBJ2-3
ASSQDLLPDTQY
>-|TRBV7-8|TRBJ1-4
ASSRSRGPRSGKLF
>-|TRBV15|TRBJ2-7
ATSMNRDYSYEQY
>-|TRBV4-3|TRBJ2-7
ASSQEIGTGSHEQY
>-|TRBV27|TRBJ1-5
ASSLRPGNQPQH